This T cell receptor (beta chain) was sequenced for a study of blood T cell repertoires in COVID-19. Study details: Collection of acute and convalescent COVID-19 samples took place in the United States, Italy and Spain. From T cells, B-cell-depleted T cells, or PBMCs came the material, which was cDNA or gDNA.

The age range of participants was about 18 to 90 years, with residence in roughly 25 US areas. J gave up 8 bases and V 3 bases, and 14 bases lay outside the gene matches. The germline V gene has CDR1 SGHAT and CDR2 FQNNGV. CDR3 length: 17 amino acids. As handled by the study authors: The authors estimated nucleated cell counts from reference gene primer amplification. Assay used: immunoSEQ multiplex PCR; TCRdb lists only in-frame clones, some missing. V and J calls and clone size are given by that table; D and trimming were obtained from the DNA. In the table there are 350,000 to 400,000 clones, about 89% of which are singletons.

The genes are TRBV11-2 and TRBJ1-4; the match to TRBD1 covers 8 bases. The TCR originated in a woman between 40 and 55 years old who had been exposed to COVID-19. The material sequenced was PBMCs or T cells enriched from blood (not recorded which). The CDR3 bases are TGTGCCAGCAGCTTTCGGCGAATGGGGACAGGTTGGGAAAAACTGTTTTTT. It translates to CASSFRRMGTGWEKLFF.